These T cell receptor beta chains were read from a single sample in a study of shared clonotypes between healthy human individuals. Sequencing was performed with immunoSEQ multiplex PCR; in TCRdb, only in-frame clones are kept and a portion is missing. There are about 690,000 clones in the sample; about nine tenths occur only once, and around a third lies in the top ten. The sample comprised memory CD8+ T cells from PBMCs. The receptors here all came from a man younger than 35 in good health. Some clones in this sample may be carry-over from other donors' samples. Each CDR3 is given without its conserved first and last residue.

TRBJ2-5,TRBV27,ASTRGGIAGETQY
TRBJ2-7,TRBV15,ATSAGGSYEQY
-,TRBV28,ASNPSGSYEQY
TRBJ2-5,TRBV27,ASSSRDGPFAETQY
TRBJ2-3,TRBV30,AWRGGRAGYTQY
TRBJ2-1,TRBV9,ASSYTSDNYNEQF
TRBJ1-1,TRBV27,ASSFLQGGSENTEAF
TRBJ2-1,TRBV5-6,ASSLGMSAPRIYNEQF
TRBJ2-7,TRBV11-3,ASSLDPHYEQY
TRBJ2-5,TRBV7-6,ASSFGISKTQY
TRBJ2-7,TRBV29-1,SVEDRSGYYEQY
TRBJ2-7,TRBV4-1,ASSQVLQGRSEQY
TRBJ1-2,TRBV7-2,ASSLVGREGFGYT
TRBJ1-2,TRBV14,ASSLGTPSNYGYT
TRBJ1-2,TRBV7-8,ASSLALFYGYT
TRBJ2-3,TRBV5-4,ASSSGTWTQY
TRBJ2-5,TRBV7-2,ASSPMRETQY
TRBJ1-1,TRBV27,ASSLSVRGLGTEAF
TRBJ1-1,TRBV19,AREQYRKNTEAF
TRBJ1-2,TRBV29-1,SVEEGDNYGYT
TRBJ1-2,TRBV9,ASSVGGPYGYT
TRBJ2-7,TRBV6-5,ASSPGQYPYEQY
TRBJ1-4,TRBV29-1,SVLRPNGEKLF
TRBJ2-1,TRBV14,ASSQGMLVYNEQF
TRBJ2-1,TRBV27,ASSPTLARPYNEQF
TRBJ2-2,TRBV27,ASSLSGLGAGELF
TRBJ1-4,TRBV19,ASMPRGPGEKLF
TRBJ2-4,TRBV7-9,ASSLSQGVTENIQY
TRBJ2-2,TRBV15,ATSRDIANTGELF
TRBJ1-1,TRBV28,ASSFGTASEAF
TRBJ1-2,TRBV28,ASSSSTQLGQGDYGYT
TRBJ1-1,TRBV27,ASSLGQVTEAF
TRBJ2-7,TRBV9,ASSEGTSNEQY
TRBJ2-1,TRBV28,ASSHYTSAFSYNEQF
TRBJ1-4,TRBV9,ASSDHSEKLF
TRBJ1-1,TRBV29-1,SVAGQGAADTEAF
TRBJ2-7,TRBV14,ASSLAITVGYYEQY
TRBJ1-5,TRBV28,ASQGTNQPQH
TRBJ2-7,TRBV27,ASSLGMTYEQY
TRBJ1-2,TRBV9,ASSPSGGANYGYT
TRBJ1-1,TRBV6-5,ASRGQGWNTEAF
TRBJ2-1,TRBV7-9,AVSGTSYNEQF
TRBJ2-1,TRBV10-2,ASSERDRANEQF